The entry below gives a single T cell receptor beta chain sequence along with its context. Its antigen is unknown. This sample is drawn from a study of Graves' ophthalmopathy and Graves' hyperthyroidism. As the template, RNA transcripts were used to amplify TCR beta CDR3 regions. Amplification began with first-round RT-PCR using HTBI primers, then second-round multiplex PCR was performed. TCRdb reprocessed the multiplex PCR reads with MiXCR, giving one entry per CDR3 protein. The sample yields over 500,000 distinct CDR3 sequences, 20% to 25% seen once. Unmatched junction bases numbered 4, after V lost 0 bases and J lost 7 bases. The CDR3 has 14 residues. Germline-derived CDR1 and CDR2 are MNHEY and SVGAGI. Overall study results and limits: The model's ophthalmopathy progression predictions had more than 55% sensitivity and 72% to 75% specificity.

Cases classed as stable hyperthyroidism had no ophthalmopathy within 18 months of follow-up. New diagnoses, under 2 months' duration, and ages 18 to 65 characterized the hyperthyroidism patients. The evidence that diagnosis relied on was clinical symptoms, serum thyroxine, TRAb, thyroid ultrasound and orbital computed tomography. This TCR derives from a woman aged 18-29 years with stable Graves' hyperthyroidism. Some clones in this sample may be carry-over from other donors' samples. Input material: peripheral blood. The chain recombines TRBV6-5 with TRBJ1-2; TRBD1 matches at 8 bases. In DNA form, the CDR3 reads TGTGCCAGCAGTTACTCTGACAGGGGTCGTGGCTACACCTTC. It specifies CASSYSDRGRGYTF.